This is a list of T cell receptor beta chains from one sample in a study of blood T cell repertoires in COVID-19. Assay: immunoSEQ multiplex PCR; the TCRdb copy retains only in-frame clones and omits some. The sample holds 250,000 or so clones, roughly four fifths seen once. The material sequenced was peripheral blood. Receptors were obtained from a woman in her sixties or seventies with acute or convalescent COVID-19. CDR3s include the opening cysteine and the closing phenylalanine or tryptophan. D genes are given only for firm matches. The size field is filled for only some rows; it gives once, few, many or a size class.

d_gene	abundance	v_gene	j_gene	CDR3nt	CDR3aa
TRBD2	.	TRBV19	TRBJ2-2	TGTGCCAGTAGTATAGGACTAGCGGGGTTTAGGGGCACCGGGGAGCTGTTTTTT	CASSIGLAGFRGTGELFF
TRBD1	.	TRBV3-1/TRBV3-2	TRBJ1-5	TGTGCCAGCAGCAGGATTACAGGGGGCGTCTATCAGCCCCAGCATTTT	CASSRITGGVYQPQHF
.	.	TRBV7-9	TRBJ1-1	TGTGCCAGCAGCTTAGGAGGCGTGAACACTGAAGCTTTCTTT	CASSLGGVNTEAFF
TRBD1	few	TRBV10-3	TRBJ1-1	TGTGCCATCAGTGAGTCCTGGGACAGGGGCCGAGGGGACACTGAAGCTTTCTTT	CAISESWDRGRGDTEAFF
.	.	TRBV7-6	TRBJ1-1	TGTGCCAGCAGCTTAGGCGGTACGGTGAACACTGAAGCTTTCTTT	CASSLGGTVNTEAFF
.	.	TRBV7-9	TRBJ1-2	TGTGCCAGCAGCTTAGACGGGCCGGGAGCAATCTATGGCTACACCTTC	CASSLDGPGAIYGYTF
.	.	TRBV5-1	TRBJ2-3	TGCGCCAGCAGCTTGGATGGGGGCATTAGCACAGATACGCAGTATTTT	CASSLDGGISTDTQYF
TRBD1	.	TRBV2	TRBJ1-5	TGTGCCAGCAGTGAACTTTCACAGGGGGCCGGGCAGCCCCAGCATTTT	CASSELSQGAGQPQHF
.	.	TRBV6-5	TRBJ1-1	TGTGCCAGCAGTTACTCCGATACAGGGATTCGTCAAGCTTTCTTT	CASSYSDTGIRQAFF
.	.	TRBV25-1	TRBJ1-5	TGTGCCAGCAGTGAACTCAGGGACAACGGGAATAGTCAGCCCCAGCATTTT	CASSELRDNGNSQPQHF
.	.	TRBV5-1	TRBJ2-5	TGCGCCAGCAGCTTGACGGGGGACGAACAAGAGACCCAGTACTTC	CASSLTGDEQETQYF
TRBD1	.	TRBV3-1/TRBV3-2	TRBJ2-4	TGTGCCAGCAGTACAGGGGCTATAGCCAAAAACATTCAGTACTTC	CASSTGAIAKNIQYF
TRBD2	.	TRBV5-4	TRBJ2-7	TGTGCCAGCAGCTTCGGGGGGGATGCCTACGAGCAGTACTTC	CASSFGGDAYEQYF
.	.	TRBV9	TRBJ1-2	TGTGCCAGCAGCGTAGCTCAGGGTACCTATGGCTACACCTTC	CASSVAQGTYGYTF
TRBD2	once	TRBV18	TRBJ2-3	TGTGCCAGCTCACCCTCCAGCGGGGGCTCGGATACGCAGTATTTT	CASSPSSGGSDTQYF
TRBD2	.	TRBV5-5	TRBJ2-7	TGTGCCAGCAGCAAAGTGACCGGGGGGGGCTCCTACGAGCAGTACTTC	CASSKVTGGGSYEQYF
.	.	TRBV7-2	TRBJ1-1	TGTGCCAGCAGCTTAGTTCGGGGGGAAAACACTGAAGCTTTCTTT	CASSLVRGENTEAFF
TRBD1	.	TRBV19	TRBJ1-1	TGTGCCAGTAGTACTCAACAGGGGTACACTGAAGCTTTCTTT	CASSTQQGYTEAFF
TRBD1	.	TRBV5-4	TRBJ1-6	TGTGCCAGCAGCCCCGGGACAGTCTATAATTCACCCCTCCACTTT	CASSPGTVYNSPLHF
.	.	TRBV10-1	TRBJ2-2	TGCGCCAGCAGTGACTCCGACAGGGGGGAGCTGTTTTTT	CASSDSDRGELFF
TRBD1	.	TRBV10-3	TRBJ1-1	TGTGCCTCGAGGGCAGGGGGCGCGAGAGACACTGAAGCTTTCTTT	CASRAGGARDTEAFF
TRBD1	.	TRBV5-1	TRBJ1-2	TGCGCCAGCACCCGGACAGGGGATAACTATGGCTACACCTTC	CASTRTGDNYGYTF
.	.	TRBV3-1/TRBV3-2	TRBJ1-1	TGTGCCAGCAGCCGCCTAAACACTGAAGCTTTCTTT	CASSRLNTEAFF
TRBD1	.	TRBV9	TRBJ2-5	TGTGCCAGCAGCCCCCGACAGGGCCCGGGCGAAGAGACCCAGTACTTC	CASSPRQGPGEETQYF
TRBD1	.	TRBV6-2/TRBV6-3	TRBJ1-6	TGTGCCAGCAGTTCTTACAGGGGGCGAGATTCACCCCTCCACTTT	CASSSYRGRDSPLHF
TRBD1	.	TRBV6-4	TRBJ1-2	TGTGCCAGCAGTCAAACTGGACAGGCCTATGGCTACACCTTC	CASSQTGQAYGYTF
.	.	TRBV19	TRBJ1-2	TGTGCCAGTAGGCCTCGGGGGGAATATGGCTACACCTTC	CASRPRGEYGYTF
TRBD1	.	TRBV7-8	TRBJ2-6	TGTGCCAGCAGGGGACAGGGACTGGTTGGGGCCAACGTCCTGACTTTC	CASRGQGLVGANVLTF
TRBD1	once	TRBV5-1	TRBJ2-2	TGCGCCAGCAGGTGGACAGGGAACACCGGGGAGCTGTTTTTT	CASRWTGNTGELFF
TRBD1	.	TRBV12-3/TRBV12-4	TRBJ1-5	TGTGCCAGCAGCGGACAGGGCAATCAGCCCCAGCATTTT	CASSGQGNQPQHF
.	.	TRBV4-1	TRBJ2-2	TGCGCCAGCAGCCTGATACCCCTGTCGAGGGGGGGGGCCACCGGGGAGCTGTTTTTT	CASSLIPLSRGGATGELFF